The T cell receptor beta chain described here comes from a study of PD-1 blockade in mismatch repair-deficient tumors. About the research overall: Enrolled about 2012-2016, patients had progressing, pretreated mismatch repair-deficient cancers of around twelve types. Study-level results: Tumor-resident clones, often undetectable pretreatment in blood, expanded then contracted after pembrolizumab.

PCR or immunohistochemistry showed mismatch repair deficiency in every enrolled patient. The TCR-sequenced patients were a few responders to pembrolizumab. Trimming cost V 2 bases and J 7 bases, with 15 bases left between them. The germline CDR1 and CDR2 sequences are SEHNR and FQNEAQ (reference sequence). The CDR3 runs to 15 residues. Concerning this clone: Its antigen is still unknown.

Sequenced by immunoSEQ multiplex PCR; TCRdb stores in-frame clones only, minus some. The table includes roughly 84,000 clones, around 85% detected once. This sample comprised peripheral blood, obtained 12 weeks after starting pembrolizumab. The TCR originated in an adult with mismatch repair-deficient cancer. The rearrangement joins TRBV7-9 to TRBJ2-1; D may be TRBD1 (6 bases). DNA for the CDR3: TGTGCCAGCAGCTTACTCCTGGGGGCGAATAATGAGCAGTTCTTC. Protein: CASSLLLGANNEQFF.